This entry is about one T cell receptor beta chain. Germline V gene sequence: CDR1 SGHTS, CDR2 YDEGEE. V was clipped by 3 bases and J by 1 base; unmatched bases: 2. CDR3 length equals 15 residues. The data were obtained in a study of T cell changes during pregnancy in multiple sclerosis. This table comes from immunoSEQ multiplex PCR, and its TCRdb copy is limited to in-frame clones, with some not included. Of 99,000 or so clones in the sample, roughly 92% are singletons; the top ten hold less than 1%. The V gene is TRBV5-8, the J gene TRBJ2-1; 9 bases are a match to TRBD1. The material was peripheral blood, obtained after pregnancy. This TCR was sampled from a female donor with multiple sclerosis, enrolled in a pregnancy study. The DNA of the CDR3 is TGTGCCAGCAGCTCCGGGACAGGGTCCTACAATGAGCAGTTCTTC. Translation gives CASSSGTGSYNEQFF.